Sequencing of this TCR beta chain was carried out in a study of regulatory T cells in long-lasting Graves disease. In regard to this clonotype: No antigen is known for it.

This CDR3 has 12 amino acids. V lost 2 bases, J lost 6 bases, and 4 bases lay in between. Germline V gene data show CDR1 as LGHDT and CDR2 as YNNKEL (reference sequence). Libraries of TCR beta came from iRepertoire HTBI primers plus Arm-PCR of CDR3 regions. TCRdb reprocessed the multiplex PCR reads with MiXCR, giving one entry per CDR3 protein. The data hold 550,000 to 650,000 distinct CDR3 sequences, with about 16% observed a single time. Time point: newly diagnosed GD, antithyroid drugs for less than 3 months. From PBMCs, RNA was extracted and then used to make the TCR library. Whole-study results and caveats: Peripheral blood alone, not thyroid tissue, underwent study.

A further study also used this sample, focusing on T cells in Graves' hyperthyroidism and ophthalmopathy.

The chain employs TRBV3-1 and TRBJ2-2; D remains ambiguous. The sequencing used peripheral blood mononuclear cells (PBMCs), collected at new diagnosis, from a patient treated with antithyroid drugs. This TCR derives from a man aged 18 to 29 with Graves disease. The CDR3 spells CASSQFAGELFF. The CDR3 DNA follows: TGTGCCAGCAGCCAATTCGCCGGGGAGCTGTTTTTT.